This T cell receptor beta chain was retrieved from a study of cytomegalovirus exposure and HLA in healthy donors. Sequencing was performed with immunoSEQ multiplex PCR; in TCRdb, only in-frame clones are kept and a portion is missing. The sample contains around 250,000 clones, around 91% of which appear only once. The ends lost 4 bases at V and 4 bases at J; junction bases unmatched: 8. CDR3 length: 16 amino acids. Per germline, CDR1 SGHAT and CDR2 FQNNGV. This clone was counted between two and nine times. The chain has TRBV11-2 and TRBJ2-1; 9 bases are shared with TRBD2. Sequenced: PBMCs. The receptor was isolated from a woman between 18 and 29 years old in good health and CMV-seronegative. The CDR3 loop reads CASSSLAGPVYNEQFF. CDR3 coding DNA: TGTGCCAGCAGCTCCCTAGCGGGGCCGGTTTACAATGAGCAGTTCTTC.